The clone carrying this T cell receptor beta chain was observed a few times. Its antigen is not known. The record originates from a study of T cell repertoires in cytomegalovirus infection. General observations from the study: Individuals carrying CMV plus the relevant HLA were identified by cumulative frequency of public TCR beta families.

TCRdb re-called the reads with MiXCR, one entry per CDR3 protein. The profile covers 740,000 or so distinct CDR3 sequences, with less than 40% appearing a single time and under 3.5% taken by the ten largest. This CDR3 is 14 amino acids long. With 4 bases removed from V and 4 bases from J, the gap between germline ends came to 14 bases. In germline, CDR1 is SGHAT, CDR2 FQNNGV. J is TRBJ2-7 and V is TRBV11-2; TRBD1 might be the D (7 bases). The sequencing sample was made of PBMCs. The receptor comes from a human donor in good health (CMV status not recorded). Some clones in this sample may be carry-over from other donors' samples. The CDR3: CASSSGAGGYEQYF. DNA of the CDR3: TGTGCCAGCAGCTCGGGAGCAGGGGGGTACGAGCAGTACTTC.